These 24 T cell receptor beta chains were all obtained from the same sample, sequenced in a study of T-cell memory formation after mild COVID-19 (dated by TCRdb to 2020 to 2023). The protocol used for the library was 5' RACE. TCRdb lists the instrument as Illumina NovaSeq 6000. The public reads were reanalyzed by TCRdb: fastp trimming at Q25, MiXCR alignment, in-frame beta chains only. Rows matching on CDR3 protein sequence are summarized as one entry with the most common DNA and genes. Recorded for this sample are 70,000 to 100,000 distinct CDR3 sequences; about 13% of them occurred a single time. Approximately 26% of the sample comes from the top ten. What was sequenced was PBMCs or a T cell subset sorted from them (not recorded which). These receptors were obtained from an adult woman who had mild COVID-19 (a few samples of this study predate the infection). The sample titles of this study are shuffled in the database, so cell type and time point are left out; the donor was told from shared clones.

For this clonotype: In this CDR3 the conserved last residue, phenylalanine or tryptophan, is missing, so a read error is likely. The chain links TRBV4-1 to TRBJ2-1, with D hard to call. The CDR3 has 12 residues. Trimming cost V 0 bases and J 10 bases, with 7 bases left between them. Germline V lookup: CDR1 MGHRA, CDR2 YSYEKL. In DNA form, the CDR3 reads TGCGCCAGCAGCCAAGAGCGCCGCGAGCAGTTCTTA. It codes for CASSQERREQFL.

This clonotype was recorded many times. The chain joins TRBV5-5 to TRBJ2-7; 8 bases line up with TRBD1. Germline CDR1 and CDR2: SGHKS and YYEKEE (reference sequence). The CDR3 spans 14 residues. Germline trimming cut 4 bases from V and 5 bases from J; bases unmatched to any gene: 8. CDR3 bases: TGTGCCAGCAGCGCCGGACAGGGTTTGAACGAGCAGTACTTC. Protein: CASSAGQGLNEQYF.

This clonotype was counted once. This chain uses TRBV3-1 with TRBJ2-7; D is unresolved. In germline, CDR1 is LGHDT, CDR2 YNNKEL (reference sequence). V lost 1 base to trimming and J lost 3 bases, with 10 bases between them. The CDR3 runs 14 residues. CDR3 sequence: CASSQGQGNYEQYF. CDR3 nucleotides: TGTGCCAGCAGCCAAGGTCAAGGGAACTACGAGCAGTACTTC.

V and J are TRBV7-9 and TRBJ2-3; TRBD2 matches at 16 bases. The CDR3 has 17 residues. CDR1 and CDR2 from the germline V gene are SEHNR and FQNEAQ (reference sequence). J gave up 9 bases and V 5 bases, and 11 bases lay outside the gene matches. Here the CDR3 DNA reads TGTGCCAGCAGCACCACGGGGACTAGCGGGGGGGCTAGGACGCAGTATTTT. This codes for CASSTTGTSGGARTQYF.

This clonotype is a singleton in its sample. The chain carries TRBV4-3 and TRBJ1-1, with a tentative D call TRBD1 (5 bases). The CDR3 runs to 14 residues. Trimming shortened V by 0 bases and J by 6 bases, and 11 bases separated the two germline ends. The germline V gene encodes CDR1 LGHNA and CDR2 YSLEER. CDR3 coding DNA: TGCGCCAGCAGCCAAGACAAGGGGAGTCCTGAAGCTTTCTTT. It is translated as CASSQDKGSPEAFF.

The CDR3 nucleotides read TGTGCCAGCAGCCAACCAGGACTAGCGGGGATATACAATGAGCAGTTCTTC. Amino acid sequence: CASSQPGLAGIYNEQFF. The gene calls are TRBV3-1 and TRBJ2-1; TRBD2 matches at 12 bases. The CDR3 runs 17 residues. Germline V gene lookup returns CDR1 LGHDT and CDR2 YNNKEL (reference sequence). Trimming at V came to 2 bases and at J to 4 bases, leaving 6 bases not matched to a gene.

The rearrangement links TRBV30 to TRBJ2-7; possible D gene TRBD1, 5 bases. Looked up from germline, CDR1 is GTSNPN and CDR2 is SVGIG (reference sequence). Deletions cut 4 bases from V and 3 bases from J, with 13 bases between. CDR3 length: 13 amino acids. For the CDR3, the DNA is TGTGCCTGGAATGGACAACAACTCTACGAGCAGTACTTC. Its protein is CAWNGQQLYEQYF.

This clonotype was observed a few times. The genes are TRBV11-2 and TRBJ2-6; D ambiguous. The V gene lost 0 bases and the J gene lost 0 bases, with 9 bases spanning the gap. CDR3 length: 17 residues. Germline CDR1 is SGHAT and CDR2 is FQNNGV. Here the CDR3 DNA reads TGTGCCAGCAGCTTAGACGTCTATACCTCTGGGGCCAACGTCCTGACTTTC. Translation: CASSLDVYTSGANVLTF. Variable domain in full (rest from reference TRBV11-2 and TRBJ2-6): EAGVAQSPRYKIIEKRQSVAFWCNPISGHATLYWYQQILGQGPKLLIQFQNNGVVDDSQLPKDRFSAERLKGVDSTLKIQPAKLEDSAVYLCASSLDVYTSGANVLTFGAGSRLTVL.

This clonotype came up a few times. The J gene is TRBJ2-2, the V gene TRBV12-3 or TRBV12-4; D is unresolved. There are 14 residues in the CDR3. V shed 10 bases and J shed 3 bases, with 15 bases lying between them. The CDR3 nucleotides read TGTGCCATCCACGGAAGTCCCTACACCGGGGAGCTGTTTTTT. It specifies CAIHGSPYTGELFF.

The chain couples TRBV12-3 or TRBV12-4 to TRBJ2-1, with D hard to call. The CDR3 totals 14 residues. Trimming pared 3 bases from V and 8 bases from J, leaving 14 bases between. The CDR3 nucleotides are TGTGCCAGCAGTTTGGGCTTTCTTGCAGATGAGCAGTTCTTC. Translating it yields CASSLGFLADEQFF.

The chain combines TRBV11-2 with TRBJ2-2, with 7 nucleotides matching TRBD2. V trimming: 10 bases; J trimming: 1 base; junction bases outside the gene matches: 9. Germline V gene data show CDR1 as SGHAT and CDR2 as FQNNGV. This CDR3 is 15 amino acids long. The CDR3: CATPGRGRNTGELFF. CDR3 DNA: TGTGCCACCCCGGGGCGGGGGAGGAACACCGGGGAGCTGTTTTTT.

This sequence joins TRBV12-3 or TRBV12-4 and TRBJ2-7; D possibly uses TRBD1 or TRBD2 (5 bases each). The germline V and J ends were trimmed by 2 bases and 2 bases, with 13 bases remaining between them. The CDR3 loop spans 15 amino acids. CDR3 nucleotides: TGTGCCAGCAGTTTAAAACATGGGACCCCCTACGAGCAGTACTTC. This sequence encodes CASSLKHGTPYEQYF.

V usage is TRBV15 and J usage is TRBJ2-1, with D tentatively TRBD1 (6 bases). The CDR3 contains 15 residues. Per germline, CDR1 LNHNV and CDR2 YYDKDF (reference sequence). V lost 2 bases, J lost 5 bases, and 13 bases lay in between. CDR3 region: CATSRQDSAHNEQFF. As DNA, the CDR3 is TGTGCCACCAGCAGACAGGACAGTGCCCACAATGAGCAGTTCTTC.

This chain links TRBV12-3 or TRBV12-4 with TRBJ1-1; maybe TRBD1 (6 bases). The CDR3 has 13 residues. V dropped 6 bases and J dropped 8 bases, with 16 bases sitting between them. The CDR3: CASSPGGTGEAFF. CDR3 coding DNA: TGTGCCAGCAGCCCGGGGGGTACAGGGGAAGCTTTCTTT.

This clonotype has a handful of counts. The chain couples TRBV12-3 or TRBV12-4 to TRBJ2-1, with TRBD2 identical over 9 bases. With 6 bases clipped from V and 7 bases from J, the junction kept 16 bases outside the gene matches. This CDR3 region has 17 residues. CDR3 amino acids: CASSPIGGGGGENEQFF. The CDR3 bases are TGTGCCAGCAGCCCGATAGGGGGCGGGGGGGGTGAGAATGAGCAGTTCTTC.

The chain couples TRBV12-3 or TRBV12-4 to TRBJ2-1, with D perhaps TRBD2 (6 bases). Trimming stripped 4 bases from V and 8 bases from J, with 15 bases between. This CDR3 contains 14 residues. The CDR3 nucleotides read TGTGCCAGCAGTTCTCACCTACTAGCAGATGAGCAGTTCTTC. It codes for CASSSHLLADEQFF.

This clonotype turned up a few times. This chain uses TRBV20-1 with TRBJ2-1; the match to TRBD2 covers 16 bases. CDR1 is DFQATT and CDR2 is SNEGSKA in the germline V gene (reference sequence). The trim removed 4 bases at V and 1 base at J, leaving 7 bases unmatched. This CDR3 has 18 amino acids. This CDR3 is CSATPGLAGGPSYNEQFF. The CDR3 DNA reads TGCAGTGCTACCCCGGGACTAGCGGGGGGGCCGTCCTACAATGAGCAGTTCTTC.

The chain is built from TRBV29-1 and TRBJ2-1; 8 bases fit TRBD2. The junction had 13 bases not matched to a gene; V was cut back by 0 bases and J by 0 bases. CDR1 and CDR2 (germline): SQVTM, ANQGSEA. The CDR3 runs to 19 residues. The CDR3: CSVEEGGLAGTSSYNEQFF. The CDR3 DNA reads as TGCAGCGTTGAAGAGGGCGGGCTAGCGGGCACGAGCTCCTACAATGAGCAGTTCTTC.

V is TRBV7-3 and J is TRBJ2-2; no definite D call. Deletions cut 2 bases from V and 5 bases from J, with 9 bases between. This CDR3 region has 14 residues. Germline-derived CDR1 and CDR2 are SGHTA and FQGTGA. In DNA, the CDR3 is TGTGCCAGCAGCTTAGGAGTTGATACCGGGGAGCTGTTTTTT. Translating it yields CASSLGVDTGELFF.

The chain employs TRBV24-1 and TRBJ2-2; D gene ambiguous. V lost 7 bases to trimming and J lost 5 bases, with 10 bases between them. The CDR3 extends over 13 amino acids. Germline CDR1 and CDR2: KGHDR and SFDVKD. CDR3 nucleotide sequence: TGTGCCACCAGCAGAGTTGGGACCGGGGAGCTGTTTTTT. Amino acids: CATSRVGTGELFF.

The chain couples TRBV9 to TRBJ2-7; 8 nucleotides agree with TRBD1. Losses at the gene ends were 3 bases for V and 3 bases for J; bases not matched to a gene: 8. The CDR3 covers 15 residues. CDR1 is SGDLS, CDR2 YYNGEE, per germline. Here the CDR3 DNA reads TGTGCCAGCAGCGCCGGGACAGGCGCCTTCTACGAGCAGTACTTC. Translating it yields CASSAGTGAFYEQYF.

This clonotype was detected only a few times. The chain combines TRBV12-3 or TRBV12-4 with TRBJ2-7; possibly TRBD1 for D (7 bases). V lost 6 bases and J lost 5, with 14 bases in between. CDR3 length: 13 amino acids. CDR3 residues: CASSPTGRNEQYF. The CDR3, as DNA: TGTGCCAGCAGCCCGACAGGGAGGAACGAGCAGTACTTC.

This chain uses TRBV30 with TRBJ1-6; perhaps TRBD1 as D (6 bases). The CDR3 is 13 residues long. V was cut by 2 bases and J by 7 bases, with 9 bases left in between. CDR1 GTSNPN and CDR2 SVGIG come from the germline V gene (reference sequence). Here the CDR3 DNA reads TGTGCCTGGAGTCAGGACAGAAATTCACCCCTCCACTTT. Amino acids: CAWSQDRNSPLHF.

This clonotype has more than one count but fewer than ten. The chain links TRBV7-6 to TRBJ2-2; a weak D match, TRBD2 (5 bases). V lost 8 bases, J lost 1 base, and 8 bases lay in between. The CDR3 totals 13 residues. CDR1 is SGHVS and CDR2 is FNYEAQ in the germline V gene. CDR3 DNA: TGTGCCAGCCGGGATGTGAACACCGGGGAGCTGTTTTTT. This gives the protein CASRDVNTGELFF.